Below, one T cell receptor beta chain is given with its context. This specimen belongs to a study of blood T cell repertoires in COVID-19. Study context: Samples taken during acute and convalescent COVID-19 were collected in the United States, Italy and Spain. In each case, the material was cDNA or gDNA derived from T cells, B-cell-depleted T cells, or PBMCs.

The authors' processing: The assay estimated nucleated cells by amplifying reference gene primers. The table came from immunoSEQ multiplex PCR; TCRdb's copy has only in-frame clones and leaves some out. V and J calls and clone size come straight from that table; D and trimming were deduced from the DNA. The sample lists about 120,000 clones; about 88% were seen once. Germline-derived CDR1 and CDR2 are MNHNS and SASEGT. Trimming stripped 3 bases from V and 1 base from J, with 13 bases between. This CDR3 is built from 16 residues. The sequencing input was peripheral blood. The chain has TRBV6-1 and TRBJ1-5; a possible D gene is TRBD1 (5 bases). The sequence came from a woman aged 80 or over with acute or convalescent COVID-19. In DNA form, the CDR3 reads TGTGCCAGCAGTGATGGAGGGGTGAGGAGCAATCAGCCCCAGCATTTT. Translating gives CASSDGGVRSNQPQHF.